These 23 T cell receptor beta chains originate from one sample sequenced in a study of cytomegalovirus exposure and HLA in healthy donors. Primers for the PCR totalled 60 Vbeta and 13 Jbeta. The protocol was immunoSEQ multiplex PCR, while the TCRdb copy is restricted to in-frame clones and leaves out a portion. The sample holds 95,000 to 150,000 clones, 77% seen once. Source material: PBMCs. Every receptor here comes from a man between 18 and 35 years old in good health and CMV-seropositive.

CDR3 protein: CASSPGHGSYEQYF. The CDR3 nucleotides read TGTGCCAGCAGCCCGGGACATGGTAGCTACGAGCAGTACTTC. The chain carries TRBV5-6 and TRBJ2-7; maybe TRBD1 (6 bases). In germline, CDR1 is SGHDT, CDR2 YYEEEE. V was pared by 4 bases and J by 3 bases, with 14 bases between. The CDR3 runs to 14 residues.

The chain uses TRBV7-6 and TRBJ2-5, with TRBD2 matching over 9 bases. Per germline, CDR1 SGHVS and CDR2 FNYEAQ. The CDR3 sequence is 15 residues long. V was clipped by 4 bases and J by 5 bases; unmatched bases: 8. The CDR3 is CASSSTGLAGETQYF. In DNA form, the CDR3 reads TGTGCCAGCAGCTCCACGGGACTAGCCGGGGAGACCCAGTACTTC.

This chain connects TRBV7-8 to TRBJ2-7; TRBD1 is a possible D gene (5 bases). Trimming stripped 5 bases from V and 5 bases from J, with 16 bases between. This CDR3 is 14 amino acids long. The V gene's germline CDR1 is SGHVS and CDR2 FQNEAQ. The DNA for the CDR3 is TGTGCCAGCAGCCCCCCAGGGCGGTCCCACGAGCAGTACTTC. Encoded protein: CASSPPGRSHEQYF.

This chain connects TRBV7-8 to TRBJ2-5; TRBD2 agrees at 10 bases. Germline loops: CDR1 SGHVS, CDR2 FQNEAQ. J lost 2 bases, V lost 8 bases, and 2 bases had no gene match. There are 13 residues in the CDR3. CDR3 DNA sequence: TGTGCCAGCCGAGCGGGGGGGCAAGAGACCCAGTACTTC. Translating it yields CASRAGGQETQYF.

Note on this clone: An end of the junction does not agree with germline; a read error may underlie this. The chain is built from TRBV7-7 and TRBJ2-1; the D gene is possibly TRBD2 (5 bases). CDR1 is SSHAT and CDR2 is FNYEAQ in the germline V gene (reference sequence). This CDR3 contains 16 residues. CDR3 coding DNA: TGTGCTAGCAGCCAAGGACTGGAACCATCCTACAATGAGCAGTTCTTC. Amino acids: CASSQGLEPSYNEQFF. Full variable domain (outside the CDR3, taken from reference TRBV7-7 and TRBJ2-1): GAGVSQSPRYKVTKRGQDVTLRCDPISSHATLYWYQQALGQGPEFLTYFNYEAQPDKSGLPSDRFSAERPEGSISTLTIQRTEQRDSAMYRCASSQGLEPSYNEQFFGPGTRLTVL.

This clone has just a few counts. The chain employs TRBV20-1 and TRBJ1-1; D gene ambiguous. Germline V gene data show CDR1 as DFQATT and CDR2 as SNEGSKA (reference sequence). V lost 5 bases and J lost 6, with 10 bases in between. The CDR3 has 11 residues. This CDR3 is CSALEGAEAFF. DNA for the CDR3: TGCAGTGCTCTGGAGGGCGCTGAAGCTTTCTTT.

The gene calls are TRBV6-5 and TRBJ1-4, with 7 bases matching TRBD1. Germline lookup yields CDR1 MNHEY and CDR2 SVGAGI. This CDR3 region has 15 residues. Trimming removed 6 bases from V and 6 bases from J; junction bases left unmatched: 10. The CDR3 loop reads CASRASGTADEKLFF. The CDR3 nucleotides read TGTGCCAGCAGAGCCTCCGGGACAGCGGATGAAAAACTGTTTTTT.

This chain joins TRBV28 and TRBJ2-7; TRBD1 might be the D (6 bases). Looked up from germline, CDR1 is MDHEN and CDR2 is SYDVKM. Trimming took 6 bases from V and 2 from J, leaving 17 bases between them. The CDR3 length is 15 residues. DNA of the CDR3: TGTGCCAGCAGACAGTTTGGACAGCGGACCTACGAGCAGTACTTC. It is translated as CASRQFGQRTYEQYF.

The chain links TRBV10-3 to TRBJ1-5, with D possibly matching TRBD1 (6 bases). V was clipped by 3 bases and J by 3 bases, with 21 bases between them. CDR1 and CDR2 (germline): ENHRY, SYGVKD. CDR3 size: 18 residues. The DNA for the CDR3 is TGTGCCATCAGTGACCCGAGAGGGGGTCAGAGTTTCAATCAGCCCCAGCATTTT. Translation gives CAISDPRGGQSFNQPQHF.

V gene TRBV11-2 combines with J gene TRBJ1-5; D remains ambiguous. The ends were cut back, 0 bases at V and 1 base at J, with 7 bases in the middle. Germline V gene sequence: CDR1 SGHAT, CDR2 FQNNGV. This CDR3 contains 15 residues. The CDR3 reads CASSLEGGSNQPQHF. CDR3 in DNA: TGTGCCAGCAGCTTAGAAGGCGGAAGCAATCAGCCCCAGCATTTT.

The rearrangement joins TRBV6-6 to TRBJ2-5; 8 bases map to TRBD2. Germline loops: CDR1 MNHNY, CDR2 SVGAGI (reference sequence). Unmatched junction bases numbered 2, after V lost 0 bases and J lost 2 bases. This CDR3 contains 15 residues. The CDR3 nucleotides read TGTGCCAGCAGTTACTCCGGGGGGGATCAAGAGACCCAGTACTTC. This sequence encodes CASSYSGGDQETQYF.

V is TRBV5-1 and J is TRBJ2-7; TRBD2 matches at 7 bases. Germline V gene data show CDR1 as SGHRS and CDR2 as YFSETQ. The CDR3 is made up of 14 amino acids. The ends lost 5 bases at V and 2 bases at J; junction bases unmatched: 7. The CDR3 sequence is CASSWASGAYEQYF. DNA for the CDR3: TGCGCCAGCAGTTGGGCTAGCGGAGCCTACGAGCAGTACTTC.

This chain joins TRBV13 and TRBJ2-7; 13 bases line up with TRBD2. This CDR3 contains 15 residues. Germline CDR1 is PRHDT and CDR2 is FYEKMQ (reference sequence). V was pared by 5 bases and J by 2 bases, with 3 bases of the junction left unmatched. CDR3 nucleotides: TGTGCCAGCAGCGGGGGACTAGCGGGGCCCTACGAGCAGTACTTC. Translation: CASSGGLAGPYEQYF.

J is TRBJ2-1 and V is TRBV13; TRBD1 matches at 7 bases. The length of the CDR3 is 16 residues. V dropped 3 bases and J dropped 3; count of bases not matched to a gene: 8. Looked up from germline, CDR1 is PRHDT and CDR2 is FYEKMQ (reference sequence). The DNA for the CDR3 is TGTGCCAGCAGCTTTCAAGGGACAGTAAACTACAATGAGCAGTTCTTC. This gives the protein CASSFQGTVNYNEQFF.

V is TRBV6-9 and J is TRBJ1-5; D not certain. Trimming took off 5 bases at V and 5 bases at J, with 19 bases between the two ends. CDR3 size: 16 residues. Germline assignment: CDR1 MNHGY and CDR2 SVAAGI. The CDR3 nucleotides read TGTGCCAGCAGTACCTCCCGGAGCGCCCGCTATCAGCCCCAGCATTTT. Encoded protein: CASSTSRSARYQPQHF.

CDR3 DNA: TGCGCCAGCAGTGAGTCGTGGTTACAGGGCGCGGGAGACACTGAAGCTTTCTTT. Protein sequence: CASSESWLQGAGDTEAFF. The chain couples TRBV10-2 to TRBJ1-1; possibly TRBD1 for D (6 bases). The ends were cut back, 0 bases at V and 3 bases at J, with 20 bases in the middle. The CDR3 has 18 residues. Germline CDR1 is WSHSY and CDR2 is SAAADI.

The chain carries TRBV19 and TRBJ1-3; D unclear. CDR3 length: 19 amino acids. Per germline, CDR1 LNHDA and CDR2 SQIVND (reference sequence). V dropped 3 bases and J dropped 0 bases, with 21 bases sitting between them. CDR3 residues: CASSIYSGTELPSGNTIYF. The DNA for the CDR3 is TGTGCCAGTAGTATTTATTCGGGAACAGAACTGCCCTCTGGAAACACCATATATTTT.

The chain has TRBV4-1 and TRBJ1-1; tentatively, D is TRBD1 (6 bases). V was cut by 2 bases and J by 10 bases, with 14 bases left in between. Germline V gene lookup returns CDR1 MGHRA and CDR2 YSYEKL. The CDR3 has 13 residues. The CDR3 nucleotides are TGCGCCAGCAGCCAATACATAGCCAGGGGAGCTTTCTTT. It translates to CASSQYIARGAFF.

The chain has TRBV15 and TRBJ2-7; TRBD2 agrees at 12 bases. This CDR3 comprises 15 residues. Germline CDR1 and CDR2: LNHNV and YYDKDF (reference sequence). The V gene end was trimmed by 4 bases and the J gene end by 4 bases; junction bases not matched to a gene: 5. The CDR3 DNA reads as TGTGCCACCAGCACCATACTAGCGGGAGGTTACGAGCAGTACTTC. Translated, it gives CATSTILAGGYEQYF.

This clone was observed once. V gene TRBV28 combines with J gene TRBJ2-3; D might be TRBD2 (6 bases). V dropped 6 bases and J dropped 5 bases, with 15 bases sitting between them. The CDR3 is made up of 14 amino acids. CDR1 and CDR2 from the germline V gene are MDHEN and SYDVKM. The CDR3 coding sequence is TGTGCCAGCAGCCCGGGACTCTTAGAAGATACGCAGTATTTT. Translation: CASSPGLLEDTQYF.

The rearrangement uses TRBV13 and TRBJ2-1; 9 nucleotides agree with TRBD1. V was clipped by 5 bases and J by 3 bases; unmatched bases: 5. The CDR3 has 15 residues. Per germline, CDR1 PRHDT and CDR2 FYEKMQ (reference sequence). The CDR3 DNA reads TGTGCCAGCAGCCCTACGGGACAGGGCTACAATGAGCAGTTCTTC. Protein: CASSPTGQGYNEQFF.

The J gene is TRBJ2-1, the V gene TRBV6-5; TRBD2 matches at 7 bases. This CDR3 spans 16 amino acids. Germline assignment: CDR1 MNHEY and CDR2 SVGAGI. J was trimmed by 2 bases and V by 0 bases; bases with no gene match: 4. CDR3 residues: CASSYSGRHPYNEQFF. CDR3 coding DNA: TGTGCCAGCAGTTACTCCGGGAGGCACCCCTACAATGAGCAGTTCTTC.

This clone was seen only a few times. The CDR3 loop reads CASTWGTGNNQPQHF. In DNA form, the CDR3 reads TGTGCCAGCACCTGGGGGACAGGCAACAATCAGCCCCAGCATTTT. This chain links TRBV28 with TRBJ1-5; 8 bases map to TRBD1. The germline gives CDR1 MDHEN, CDR2 SYDVKM. This CDR3 comprises 15 residues. V lost 7 bases, J lost 3 bases, and 8 bases stayed unmatched.